This T cell receptor beta chain was found in a study of blood T cell repertoires in COVID-19. Here immunoSEQ multiplex PCR was the method, and the copy in TCRdb shows in-frame clones only, minus some. The sample has 130,000 to 150,000 clones, roughly 84% seen once; the top ten hold less than 6%. Germline CDR1 is WSHSY and CDR2 is SAAADI. This CDR3 comprises 13 residues. V shed 4 bases and J shed 6 bases, with 13 bases lying between them. A PCR-confirmed or clinician-diagnosed COVID-19 case had contacted exposed participants within 2 weeks of entry. The TCR comes from a woman between 50 and 59 years old who had been exposed to COVID-19. Sequenced material: PBMCs or T cells enriched from blood (not recorded which). V gene TRBV10-2 combines with J gene TRBJ2-7, with a tentative D call TRBD2 (5 bases). The chain's CDR3 is CASSGTSIGEQYF. The CDR3 DNA reads as TGCGCCAGCAGTGGAACTAGTATAGGCGAGCAGTACTTC.